These T cell receptor beta chains were read from a single sample in a study of OX40 agonist ivuxolimab in advanced cancers. Profiled with immunoSEQ multiplex PCR; TCRdb holds only in-frame clones, not every one. The sample shows 100,000 to 150,000 clones, 80% to 95% of them seen only once. The sample consisted of CD4+ or CD8+ T cells sorted from blood, taken in a trial of the OX40 agonist ivuxolimab. Receptor source: an adult with an advanced solid tumor such as melanoma, head and neck, liver or kidney cancer. Each CDR3 is given with its conserved first and last residue. The D gene is left open where the match is weak. Some rows have no size entry. The others give once, few or many, or a class for an expanded clone.

>once|TRBV5-1|TRBJ2-7|TRBD1
CASSFRDRGEEQYF
TGCGCCAGCAGCTTTAGGGACAGGGGTGAAGAGCAGTACTTC
>-|TRBV21-1|TRBJ1-1|-
CASSKVALLSPKNTEAFF
TGTGCCAGCAGCAAAGTTGCCCTGTTATCGCCGAAGAACACTGAAGCTTTCTTT
>-|TRBV6-4|TRBJ1-1|-
CASSDVGSPRTEAFF
TGTGCCAGCAGTGACGTGGGCAGCCCGAGGACTGAAGCTTTCTTT
>-|TRBV5-4|TRBJ2-7|TRBD2
CASSLNAGAWEQYF
TGTGCCAGCAGCTTGAATGCGGGAGCGTGGGAGCAGTACTTC
>-|TRBV18|TRBJ1-3|-
CASSPPGPGGNTIYF
TGTGCCAGCTCACCGCCAGGCCCGGGTGGAAACACCATATATTTT
>-|TRBV6-6|TRBJ1-3|-
CASSYYSIVGNTIYF
TGTGCCAGCAGTTACTATTCGATAGTCGGAAACACCATATATTTT
>-|TRBV18|TRBJ1-1|TRBD1
CASSTGTANTEAFF
TGTGCCAGCTCAACCGGGACAGCAAACACTGAAGCTTTCTTT
>-|TRBV28|TRBJ2-2|-
CASSARGGSGELFF
TGTGCCAGCAGTGCCCGTGGAGGGAGCGGGGAGCTGTTTTTT
>-|TRBV7-2|TRBJ2-3|-
CASSALPSADTQYF
TGTGCCAGCAGTGCCCTTCCCAGCGCAGATACGCAGTATTTT
>-|TRBV5-1|TRBJ2-2|-
CASSPVGGTNTGELFF
TGCGCCAGCAGCCCGGTCGGCGGGACGAACACCGGGGAGCTGTTTTTT
>-|TRBV4-2|TRBJ2-4|TRBD2
CASSQVTDSAGGHANIQYF
TGTGCCAGCAGCCAAGTGACAGATTCAGCGGGAGGGCATGCAAACATTCAGTACTTC
>-|TRBV30|TRBJ2-1|-
CAWSDSSQQFF
TGTGCCTGGAGTGACAGTAGCCAGCAGTTCTTC
>-|TRBV27|TRBJ2-4|-
CASGAWRNSLNIQYF
TGTGCCAGCGGAGCTTGGAGAAACAGTCTGAACATTCAGTACTTC
>-|TRBV6-5|TRBJ2-7|-
CASKSHRQANYEQYF
TGTGCCAGCAAGAGTCACCGACAGGCGAACTACGAGCAGTACTTC
>-|TRBV5-1|TRBJ2-1|TRBD2
CASTIAGLKEDEQFF
TGCGCCAGCACTATAGCGGGACTTAAGGAAGATGAGCAGTTCTTC
>-|TRBV15|TRBJ2-1|-
CATSREWAYNEQFF
TGTGCCACCAGCAGAGAGTGGGCCTACAATGAGCAGTTCTTC
>-|TRBV30|TRBJ1-1|-
CAWASYTEAFF
TGTGCCTGGGCCAGTTACACTGAAGCTTTCTTT
>-|TRBV9|TRBJ2-1|TRBD1
CASSVAAGGAHNEQFF
TGTGCCAGCAGCGTAGCTGCAGGGGGCGCGCACAATGAGCAGTTCTTC
>once|TRBV7-9|TRBJ2-6|-
CASSLGDSSGANVLTF
TGTGCCAGCAGCTTAGGCGATAGCTCTGGGGCCAACGTCCTGACTTTC
>-|TRBV5-6|TRBJ2-1|TRBD2
CASSFGTSGRKNNEQFF
TGTGCCAGCAGCTTCGGGACTAGCGGGAGGAAGAACAATGAGCAGTTCTTC
>-|TRBV28|TRBJ1-5|-
CASSPVLGHQPQHF
TGTGCCAGCAGTCCGGTCCTTGGGCATCAGCCCCAGCATTTT
>-|TRBV10-3|TRBJ2-3|TRBD2
CAISGTSGSSSTDTQYF
TGTGCCATCAGTGGGACTAGCGGGAGCTCTAGCACAGATACGCAGTATTTT
>-|TRBV10-2|TRBJ1-3|-
CASSETSGNIIYF
TGCGCCAGCAGTGAGACCTCTGGAAACATCATATATTTT
>-|TRBV9|TRBJ1-2|-
CASSARDAAYGYTF
TGTGCCAGCAGCGCACGGGACGCCGCCTATGGCTACACCTTC
>-|TRBV6-5|TRBJ2-1|-
CASRPTKNWNEQFF
TGTGCCAGCAGACCGACTAAGAATTGGAATGAGCAGTTCTTC
>-|TRBV19|TRBJ2-7|-
CASSTWDDEQYF
TGTGCCAGTAGTACTTGGGATGACGAGCAGTACTTC
>-|TRBV9|TRBJ2-5|TRBD1
CAGSPRPGQGGETQYF
TGTGCCGGCAGCCCCCGGCCCGGACAGGGTGGGGAGACCCAGTACTTC
>-|TRBV19|TRBJ1-4|TRBD1
CASTMVTGGTEKLFF
TGTGCCAGTACCATGGTAACAGGGGGCACTGAAAAACTGTTTTTT
>-|TRBV15|TRBJ2-7|-
CATSTEAGGEQYF
TGTGCCACCAGCACCGAGGCCGGAGGCGAGCAGTACTTC